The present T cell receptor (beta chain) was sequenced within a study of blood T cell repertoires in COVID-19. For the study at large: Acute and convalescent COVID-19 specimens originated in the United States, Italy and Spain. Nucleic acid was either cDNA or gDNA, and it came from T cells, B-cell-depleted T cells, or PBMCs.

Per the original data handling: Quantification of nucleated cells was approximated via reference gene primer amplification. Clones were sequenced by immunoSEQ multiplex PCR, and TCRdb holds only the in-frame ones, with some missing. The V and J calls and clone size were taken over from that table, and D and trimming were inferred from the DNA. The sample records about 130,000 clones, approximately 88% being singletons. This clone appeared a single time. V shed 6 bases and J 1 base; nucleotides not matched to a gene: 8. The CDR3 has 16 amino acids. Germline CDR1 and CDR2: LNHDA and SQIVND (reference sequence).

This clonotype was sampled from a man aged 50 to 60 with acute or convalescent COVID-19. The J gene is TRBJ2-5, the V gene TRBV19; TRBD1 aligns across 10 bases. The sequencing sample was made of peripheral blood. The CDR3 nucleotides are TGTGCCAGTAGCCCGACAGGGGGCGCTCTCCAAGAGACCCAGTACTTC. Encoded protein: CASSPTGGALQETQYF.